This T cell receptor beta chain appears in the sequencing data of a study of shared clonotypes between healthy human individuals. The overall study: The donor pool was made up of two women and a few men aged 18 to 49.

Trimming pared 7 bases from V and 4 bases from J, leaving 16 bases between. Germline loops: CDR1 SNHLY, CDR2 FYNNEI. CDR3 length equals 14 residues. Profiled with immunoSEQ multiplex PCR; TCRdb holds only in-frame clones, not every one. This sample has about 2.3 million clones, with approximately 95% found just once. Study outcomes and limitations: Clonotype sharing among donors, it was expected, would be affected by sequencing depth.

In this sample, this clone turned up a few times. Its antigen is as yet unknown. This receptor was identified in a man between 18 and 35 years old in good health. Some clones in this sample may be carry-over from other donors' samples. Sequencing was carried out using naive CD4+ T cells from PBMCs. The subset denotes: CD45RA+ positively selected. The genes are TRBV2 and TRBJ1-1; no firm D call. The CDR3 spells CASTRSRGGTEAFF. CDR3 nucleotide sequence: TGTGCCAGCACTAGGTCCCGGGGAGGCACTGAAGCTTTCTTT.